The present T cell receptor (beta chain) was sequenced within a study of T cells in Graves' hyperthyroidism and ophthalmopathy. Across the whole study: Staff took peripheral blood when the initial diagnosis was made, before any treatment began.

RNA transcripts provided the source from which TCR beta CDR3 regions were amplified. A first-round RT-PCR of the TCR CDR3 used the HTBI primer set. Each CDR3 protein is one row after TCRdb ran MiXCR on the multiplex PCR reads. Counted here are under 450,000 distinct CDR3 sequences, approximately 14% occurring once; the ten biggest clones make up around 7.7%. The CDR3 spans 15 residues. V was shortened by 3 bases and J by 2 bases, with 12 bases between the two germline ends. This clonotype was counted many times. Diagnosing involved the use of clinical symptoms, serum thyroxine and TRAb, thyroid ultrasound and orbital computed tomography.

V and J are TRBV12-3 or TRBV12-4 and TRBJ2-3; D remains ambiguous. Sequencing input: blood. This receptor was obtained from a young woman with Graves' hyperthyroidism. The CDR3 DNA sequence: TGTGCCAGCAGTTTCATATCAGGTTTCACAGATACGCAGTATTTT. Its protein is CASSFISGFTDTQYF.